The 9 T cell receptor beta chains below come from one sample, sequenced in a study of graft-versus-host responses after intestinal transplantation. Repertoires were generated with immunoSEQ multiplex PCR, while TCRdb's copy carries only in-frame clones and drops some. The sample lists under 45,000 clones; approximately 89% were seen once. Material: PBMCs, obtained roughly 270 days after transplant. The receptors come from a human patient who received an intestinal transplant, so some T cells may come from the graft donor.

The chain is built from TRBV15 and TRBJ2-1; D is possibly TRBD1 (6 bases). Germline loops: CDR1 LNHNV, CDR2 YYDKDF (reference sequence). Deletions cut 4 bases from V and 3 bases from J, with 16 bases between. The CDR3 loop spans 16 amino acids. This CDR3 is CATSTVPGHFYNEQFF. The CDR3 DNA is TGTGCCACCAGCACAGTACCGGGACATTTCTACAATGAGCAGTTCTTC.

The table lists this clone with a count of one. J is TRBJ2-7 and V is TRBV2; D might be TRBD2 (5 bases). The CDR3 runs to 13 residues. V lost 3 bases and J lost 5, with 11 bases in between. Germline loops: CDR1 SNHLY, CDR2 FYNNEI. The CDR3 DNA reads TGTGCCAGCAGTGATGGGCGGCGGGACGAGCAGTACTTC. The encoded protein is CASSDGRRDEQYF.

The gene calls are TRBV6-6 and TRBJ2-1; no reliable D call. The CDR3 sequence is 16 residues long. Germline-derived CDR1 and CDR2 are MNHNY and SVGAGI (reference sequence). The V and J ends lost 0 bases and 7 bases respectively, with 16 bases between them. The CDR3, as DNA: TGTGCCAGCAGTTACTCAGTTGCGTTGGACCTTAATGAGCAGTTCTTC. It encodes CASSYSVALDLNEQFF.

The chain couples TRBV6-5 to TRBJ2-5; TRBD2 agrees at 7 bases. Looked up from germline, CDR1 is MNHEY and CDR2 is SVGAGI. This CDR3 region has 14 residues. With 6 bases clipped from V and 4 bases from J, the junction kept 8 bases outside the gene matches. The CDR3 sequence is CASSRLASGETQYF. DNA of the CDR3: TGTGCCAGCAGCAGACTAGCTTCAGGAGAGACCCAGTACTTC.

CDR3 amino acids: CASSEYRTENTYEQYF. CDR3 DNA sequence: TGTGCCAGCAGTGAATATCGGACAGAAAATACCTACGAGCAGTACTTC. J is TRBJ2-7 and V is TRBV2; perhaps TRBD1 as D (6 bases). The CDR3 has 16 residues. CDR1 SNHLY and CDR2 FYNNEI come from the germline V gene. With 2 bases removed from V and 2 bases from J, the gap between germline ends came to 16 bases.

V usage is TRBV19 and J usage is TRBJ2-3; D gene uncertain. With 3 bases removed from V and 8 bases from J, the gap between germline ends came to 12 bases. Per the germline V gene, CDR1 is LNHDA and CDR2 is SQIVND (reference sequence). The CDR3 is 13 residues long. CDR3 in DNA: TGTGCCAGTAGTATCGAACTCCCGGGTACGCAGTATTTT. It yields the protein CASSIELPGTQYF.

The count of this clone is one. This sequence joins TRBV7-9 and TRBJ2-5, with 11 bases lining up with TRBD1. The CDR3 spans 15 residues. Germline CDR1 reads SEHNR; CDR2 reads FQNEAQ (reference sequence). V dropped 5 bases and J dropped 4; count of bases not matched to a gene: 6. CDR3: CASSRGTGGGETQYF. CDR3 DNA sequence: TGTGCCAGCAGCCGTGGGACAGGGGGTGGAGAGACCCAGTACTTC.

This chain uses TRBV13 with TRBJ1-1; tentatively, D is TRBD1 (5 bases). The CDR3 consists of 14 residues. Trimming removed 1 base from V and 3 bases from J, with 9 bases in between. Germline V gene sequence: CDR1 PRHDT, CDR2 FYEKMQ (reference sequence). DNA of the CDR3: TGTGCCAGCAGCTTAGAGGTCAGGGACACTGAAGCTTTCTTT. Translation: CASSLEVRDTEAFF.

The V and J genes are TRBV18 and TRBJ2-5; TRBD1 matches 8 bases. Losses at the gene ends were 6 bases for V and 2 bases for J; bases not matched to a gene: 2. CDR1 is KGHSH and CDR2 is LQKENI in the germline V gene. This CDR3 has 13 amino acids. CDR3 nucleotides: TGTGCCAGCTCGGGACAGGATCAAGAGACCCAGTACTTC. Residues: CASSGQDQETQYF.